This T cell receptor (beta chain) was identified during a study of radiation and T cells in renal cell carcinoma. Profiling relied on immunoSEQ multiplex PCR, and the TCRdb table lists in-frame clones only, not all of them. The sample has some 150,000 clones, approximately 90% seen once. The CDR3 is 15 amino acids. Germline loops: CDR1 WSHSY, CDR2 SAAADI. V shed 6 bases, J shed 5 bases, and the junction held 11 bases outside the gene matches. In the case of this clone: What it recognizes is unknown.

Noted time point: blood 2 weeks post-SBRT. Regarding treatment: 15 Gy SBRT to primary tumor, nephrectomy 4 weeks later. Radiation-treated patients gave blood at baseline, week 2 and week 4. Clear cell pathology was present in this patient's renal cell carcinoma. Overall study findings and caveats: From baseline, blood top tumor clonotypes peaked at 2 weeks post-radiation. Pretreatment tumor biopsies were lacking, so baseline clonotypes are unknown.

This rearrangement joins TRBV10-2 to TRBJ2-7; TRBD2 matches 9 bases. The TCR comes from a woman in her fifties or sixties with renal cell carcinoma. Sequenced material: blood, taken from a patient whose treatment included radiotherapy and nephrectomy. Written as DNA, the CDR3 is TGCGCCAGCAGGAACCGCGGCGGGGGGGCCAACGAGCAGTACTTC. This codes for CASRNRGGGANEQYF.